Following are 20 T cell receptor beta chains from one sample sequenced in a study of T cell repertoires in cytomegalovirus infection. TCRdb ran MiXCR on the reads and lists one entry per CDR3 protein. The profile covers around 630,000 distinct CDR3 sequences, with around 24% appearing a single time and 8% taken by the ten largest. Sequenced input: CD8+ T cells from PBMCs. The receptors were gathered from a human donor in good health (CMV status not recorded). Some clones in this sample may be carry-over from other donors' samples.

On this clonotype itself: A single base separates this from a much larger clone, so it may be a read error. The CDR3 loop is CANSLPPGKQYF. The CDR3, as DNA: TGTGCCAACAGCCTCCCTCCGGGGAAGCAGTACTTC. V gene TRBV7-2 combines with J gene TRBJ2-7, with D perhaps TRBD2 (5 bases). The germline V gene encodes CDR1 SGHTA and CDR2 FQGNSA. The CDR3 contains 12 residues. Full variable domain (missing parts from reference TRBV7-2 and TRBJ2-7): GAGVSQSPSNKVTEKGKDVELRCDPISGHTALYWYRQSLGQGLEFLIYFQGNSAPDKSGLPSDRFSAERTGGSVSTLTIQRTQQEDSAVYLCANSLPPGKQYFGPGTRLTVT.

V gene TRBV20-1 combines with J gene TRBJ2-7, with D perhaps matching TRBD1 or TRBD2 (6 bases each). Germline-derived CDR1 and CDR2 are DFQATT and SNEGSKA (reference sequence). The CDR3 has 13 residues. V was trimmed by 3 bases and J by 0 bases, leaving 9 bases between them. The CDR3 loop is CSASGGHSYEQYF. The CDR3, as DNA: TGCAGTGCTAGCGGGGGCCACTCCTACGAGCAGTACTTC.

V and J are TRBV6-8 and TRBJ2-7, with a possible D match to TRBD1 (6 bases). Germline V CDR1 and CDR2: MNHGY, SAAAGT. The CDR3 totals 13 residues. V was pared by 8 bases and J by 4 bases, with 15 bases between. The CDR3 region is CASAPGQLYEQYF. The CDR3 DNA reads TGTGCCAGCGCACCGGGACAATTATACGAGCAGTACTTC.

This chain connects TRBV6-2 or TRBV6-3 to TRBJ1-1; D remains unclear. V was cut by 2 bases and J by 0 bases, with 7 bases left in between. The CDR3 runs to 14 residues. In germline, CDR1 is MNHEY, CDR2 SVGEGT. CDR3 loop: CASSYPQMNTEAFF. Here the CDR3 DNA reads TGTGCCAGCAGTTACCCCCAAATGAACACTGAAGCTTTCTTT.

This clonotype has at least ten counts. V and J are TRBV10-3 and TRBJ2-1; the D call may be TRBD1 or TRBD2 (5 bases each). V was clipped by 11 bases and J by 6 bases, with 17 bases between them. There are 13 residues in the CDR3. Germline assignment: CDR1 ENHRY and CDR2 SYGVKD. DNA for the CDR3: TGTGCCTCAACCGGGACCGAATCCAATGAGCAGTTCTTC. Translated, it gives CASTGTESNEQFF.

The V and J genes are TRBV5-6 and TRBJ2-1; D ambiguous. From germline, CDR1 is SGHDT and CDR2 YYEEEE. The CDR3 is 14 residues long. Trimming left V 3 bases short and J 5 bases short, with 12 bases between. CDR3 sequence: CASSSGLYHNEQFF. The CDR3 DNA sequence: TGTGCCAGCAGCTCGGGTCTCTACCACAATGAGCAGTTCTTC.

This clonotype was recorded at least ten times. J is TRBJ2-2 and V is TRBV25-1; unclear D gene. CDR1 and CDR2 (germline): MGHDK, SYGVNS. Trimming left V 10 bases short and J 7 bases short, with 10 bases between. The CDR3 has 11 residues. The CDR3 is CAILVGGELFF. The CDR3 DNA reads as TGTGCCATATTGGTTGGCGGGGAGCTGTTTTTT.

This clonotype appeared many times. This rearrangement joins TRBV7-2 to TRBJ2-7; 7 bases are a match to TRBD2. CDR3 size: 13 residues. V gave up 2 bases and J gave up 6 bases; unmatched junction bases: 4. Germline loops: CDR1 SGHTA, CDR2 FQGNSA. The CDR3 loop is CASSLRPGGEQYV. The DNA for the CDR3 is TGTGCCAGCAGCTTAAGGCCGGGGGGCGAGCAGTACGTC.

This clonotype was picked up a small number of times. V usage is TRBV30 and J usage is TRBJ1-1, with TRBD1 matching 10 bases. The CDR3 spans 14 residues. Germline V gives CDR1 GTSNPN, CDR2 SVGIG (reference sequence). The trim removed 3 bases at V and 4 bases at J, leaving 5 bases unmatched. The CDR3 reads CAWRADRGGTEAFF. The DNA of the CDR3 is TGTGCCTGGAGAGCGGACAGGGGGGGCACTGAAGCTTTCTTT.

The chain couples TRBV12-3 or TRBV12-4 to TRBJ1-1; D unclear. V was pared by 5 bases and J by 10 bases, with 11 bases between. The CDR3 is 11 residues long. CDR3 DNA: TGTGCCAGCAGTGCCCGGGTAGTAGCTTTCTTT. Its protein is CASSARVVAFF.

This clonotype was recorded many times. The chain recombines TRBV7-2 with TRBJ2-5; no clear D gene. The CDR3 sequence is 16 residues long. Trimming removed 4 bases at V and 2 bases at J, with 17 bases between. CDR1 and CDR2 from the germline V gene are SGHTA and FQGNSA. CDR3 loop: CASSSRLWVSQETQYF. The CDR3 nucleotides read TGTGCCAGCAGCTCACGGCTTTGGGTGTCACAAGAGACCCAGTACTTC.

This clonotype was detected only a few times. The chain combines TRBV28 with TRBJ2-2, with D possibly being TRBD1 (6 bases). The germline CDR1 and CDR2 sequences are MDHEN and SYDVKM. V was pared by 6 bases and J by 7 bases, with 18 bases between. There are 15 residues in the CDR3. In nucleotides, the CDR3 is TGTGCCAGCAGCCAGGGGCTAGAGGGTGGCGGGGAGCTGTTTTTT. It is translated as CASSQGLEGGGELFF. The entire variable domain, with the rest obtained from reference TRBV28 and TRBJ2-2, is as follows: DVKVTQSSRYLVKRTGEKVFLECVQDMDHENMFWYRQDPGLGLRLIYFSYDVKMKEKGDIPEGYSVSREKKERFSLILESASTNQTSMYLCASSQGLEGGGELFFGEGSRLTVL.

The V call is TRBV6-2 or TRBV6-3, the J call TRBJ1-2, with 12 bases identical to TRBD1. V trimming: 1 base; J trimming: 3 bases; junction bases outside the gene matches: 9. From germline, CDR1 is MNHEY and CDR2 SVGEGT. This CDR3 is built from 18 residues. CDR3 sequence: CASSYLPGTGGADYGYTF. For the CDR3, the DNA is TGTGCCAGCAGTTACTTACCCGGGACAGGGGGCGCTGACTATGGCTACACCTTC.

V gene TRBV25-1 combines with J gene TRBJ2-4, with D perhaps matching TRBD1 (5 bases). Germline V gene data show CDR1 as MGHDK and CDR2 as SYGVNS. This CDR3 is 13 amino acids long. The V end lost 0 bases, the J end lost 7 bases, and 7 bases lay between the germline ends. The CDR3 region has the DNA TGTGCCAGCAGTGAATATGGGGCGAACATTCAGTACTTC. It encodes CASSEYGANIQYF.

The chain couples TRBV2 to TRBJ1-5; possible D gene TRBD1, 5 bases. The germline CDR1 and CDR2 sequences are SNHLY and FYNNEI. V gave up 6 bases and J gave up 4 bases, with 13 bases separating them. This CDR3 contains 14 residues. The CDR3: CASRMEGTNQPQHF. The CDR3 nucleotides read TGTGCCAGCAGGATGGAGGGGACTAATCAGCCCCAGCATTTT.

This chain's CDR3 is CSVDKRGGPYNEQFF. As DNA, the CDR3 is TGCAGCGTTGATAAGCGGGGGGGACCGTACAATGAGCAGTTCTTC. The chain employs TRBV29-1 and TRBJ2-1; TRBD2 aligns across 10 bases. The CDR3 runs to 15 residues. Trimming at V came to 3 bases and at J to 4 bases, leaving 6 bases not matched to a gene. CDR1 is SQVTM and CDR2 is ANQGSEA in the germline V gene.

The chain couples TRBV14 to TRBJ2-7; 8 bases are shared with TRBD2. After removal of 0 bases from V and 7 bases from J, the junction contained 14 bases not matched to a gene. CDR1 and CDR2 (germline): SGHDN, FVKESK. The CDR3 totals 17 residues. The CDR3 DNA reads TGTGCCAGCAGCCAAGAGAGGATGGACACCGGGGGGGGTGAGCAGTACTTC. The encoded protein is CASSQERMDTGGGEQYF. The variable domain in full, completed from reference TRBV14 and TRBJ2-7, reads EAGVTQFPSHSVIEKGQTVTLRCDPISGHDNLYWYRRVMGKEIKFLLHFVKESKQDESGMPNNRFLAERTGGTYSTLKVQPAELEDSGVYFCASSQERMDTGGGEQYFGPGTRLTVT.

The V and J genes are TRBV6-6 and TRBJ2-7; 7 nucleotides match TRBD1. This CDR3 comprises 17 residues. The junction had 17 bases not matched to a gene; V was cut back by 6 bases and J by 3 bases. Germline V lookup: CDR1 MNHNY, CDR2 SVGAGI (reference sequence). The CDR3 DNA follows: TGTGCCAGCAGACCCAAATACCACGGGACAGAATTCTACGAGCAGTACGTC. Translated, it gives CASRPKYHGTEFYEQYV.

This chain links TRBV5-6 with TRBJ2-7; 8 positions match TRBD1. V gave up 5 bases and J gave up 5 bases; unmatched junction bases: 9. There are 14 residues in the CDR3. The germline gives CDR1 SGHDT, CDR2 YYEEEE. The CDR3 DNA follows: TGTGCCAGCAGTATGGGGTACAGGGGGGACGAGCAGTACTTC. Translated: CASSMGYRGDEQYF.

This clonotype showed up just a few times. CDR3 nucleotides: TGTGCCAGTAGTATCCTGCTGAACACTGAAGCTTTCTTT. This gives the protein CASSILLNTEAFF. V gene TRBV19 combines with J gene TRBJ1-1; D unclear. The CDR3 contains 13 residues. Per the germline V gene, CDR1 is LNHDA and CDR2 is SQIVND (reference sequence). The V end lost 3 bases, the J end lost 0 bases, and 5 bases lay between the germline ends.